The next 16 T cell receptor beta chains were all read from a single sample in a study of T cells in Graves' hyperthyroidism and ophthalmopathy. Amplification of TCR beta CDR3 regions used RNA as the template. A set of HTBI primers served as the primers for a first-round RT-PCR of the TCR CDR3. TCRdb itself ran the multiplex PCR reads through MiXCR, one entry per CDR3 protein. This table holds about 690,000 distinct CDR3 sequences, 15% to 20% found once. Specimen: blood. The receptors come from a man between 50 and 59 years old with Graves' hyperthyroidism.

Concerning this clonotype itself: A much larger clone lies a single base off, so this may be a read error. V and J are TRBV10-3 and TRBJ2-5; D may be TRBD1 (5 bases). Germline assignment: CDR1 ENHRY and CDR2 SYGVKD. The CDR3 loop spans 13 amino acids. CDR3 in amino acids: CAIREKGLETQYF. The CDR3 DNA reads TGTGCCATCCGTGAAAAGGGGCTGGAGACCCAGTACTTC.

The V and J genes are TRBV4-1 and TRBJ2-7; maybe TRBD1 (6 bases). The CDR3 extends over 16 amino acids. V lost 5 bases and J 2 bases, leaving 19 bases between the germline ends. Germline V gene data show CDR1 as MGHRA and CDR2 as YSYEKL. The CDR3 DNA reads TGCGCCAGCAGCTCAACTACAGGGTTAACTGCCTACGAGCAGTACTTC. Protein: CASSSTTGLTAYEQYF.

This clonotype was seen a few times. The CDR3 reads CASSPPETGYNEQFF. CDR3 coding DNA: TGTGCCAGCAGCCCTCCGGAGACAGGATACAATGAGCAGTTCTTC. The chain is built from TRBV7-8 and TRBJ2-1; D might be TRBD1 (6 bases). The CDR3 consists of 15 residues. V dropped 5 bases and J dropped 4 bases, with 15 bases sitting between them. Germline CDR1 SGHVS, CDR2 FQNEAQ.

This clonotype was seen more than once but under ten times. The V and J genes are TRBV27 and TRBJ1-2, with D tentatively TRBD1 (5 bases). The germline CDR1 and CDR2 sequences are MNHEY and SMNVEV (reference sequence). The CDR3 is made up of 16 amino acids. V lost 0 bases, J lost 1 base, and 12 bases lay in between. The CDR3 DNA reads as TGTGCCAGCAGTTTATCGGGGCCCAGGAATAACTATGGCTACACCTTC. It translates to CASSLSGPRNNYGYTF.

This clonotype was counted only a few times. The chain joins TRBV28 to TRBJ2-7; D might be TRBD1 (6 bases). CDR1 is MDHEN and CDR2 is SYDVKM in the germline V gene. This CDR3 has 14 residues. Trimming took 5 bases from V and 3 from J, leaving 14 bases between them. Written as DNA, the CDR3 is TGTGCCAGCAGTGCGCTGAGGGGGAGCTACGAGCAGTACTTC. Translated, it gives CASSALRGSYEQYF.

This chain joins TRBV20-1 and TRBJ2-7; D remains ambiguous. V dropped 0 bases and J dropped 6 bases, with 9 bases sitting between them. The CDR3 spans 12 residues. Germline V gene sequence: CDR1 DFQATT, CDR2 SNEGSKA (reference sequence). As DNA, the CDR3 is TGCAGTGCTAGAGATAACGGCGTCGAGCAGTACTTC. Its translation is CSARDNGVEQYF.

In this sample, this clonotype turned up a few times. CDR3 nucleotides: TGTGCCAGCAGCGTTTCGGCACAGGGGGCTGTCAATGAGCAGTTCTTC. Translating gives CASSVSAQGAVNEQFF. The gene calls are TRBV9 and TRBJ2-1; 9 bases line up with TRBD1. This CDR3 comprises 16 residues. Germline V lookup: CDR1 SGDLS, CDR2 YYNGEE. With 2 bases clipped from V and 6 bases from J, the junction kept 9 bases outside the gene matches.

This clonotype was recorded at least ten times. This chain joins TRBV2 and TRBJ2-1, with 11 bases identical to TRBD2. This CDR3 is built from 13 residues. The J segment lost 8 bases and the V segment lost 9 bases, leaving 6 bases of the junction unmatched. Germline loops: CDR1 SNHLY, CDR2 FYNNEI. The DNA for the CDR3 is TGTGCCAGTCTAGCGGGAGGTGTAGATGAGCAGTTCTTC. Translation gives CASLAGGVDEQFF.

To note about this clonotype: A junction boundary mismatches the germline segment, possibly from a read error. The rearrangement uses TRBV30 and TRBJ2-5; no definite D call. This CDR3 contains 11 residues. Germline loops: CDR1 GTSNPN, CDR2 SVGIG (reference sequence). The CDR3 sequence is CPWSVGETQYF. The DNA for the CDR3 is TGTCCCTGGAGTGTGGGAGAGACCCAGTACTTC.

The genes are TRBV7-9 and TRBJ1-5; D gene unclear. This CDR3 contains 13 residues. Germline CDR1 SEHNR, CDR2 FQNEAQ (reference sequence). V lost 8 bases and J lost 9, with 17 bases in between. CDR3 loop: CASVQGSNSPQHF. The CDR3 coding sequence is TGTGCCAGCGTACAAGGAAGTAATTCGCCCCAGCATTTT. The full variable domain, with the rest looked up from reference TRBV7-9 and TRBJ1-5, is DTGVSQNPRHKITKRGQNVTFRCDPISEHNRLYWYRQTLGQGPEFLTYFQNEAQLEKSRLLSDRFSAERPKGSFSTLEIQRTEQGDSAMYLCASVQGSNSPQHFGDGTRLSIL.

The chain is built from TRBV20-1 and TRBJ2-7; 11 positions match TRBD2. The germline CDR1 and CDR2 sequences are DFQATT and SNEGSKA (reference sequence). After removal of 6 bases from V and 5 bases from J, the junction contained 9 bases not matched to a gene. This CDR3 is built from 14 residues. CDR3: CSAEGLAAYHEQYF. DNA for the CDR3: TGCAGTGCCGAGGGACTAGCGGCATACCACGAGCAGTACTTC.

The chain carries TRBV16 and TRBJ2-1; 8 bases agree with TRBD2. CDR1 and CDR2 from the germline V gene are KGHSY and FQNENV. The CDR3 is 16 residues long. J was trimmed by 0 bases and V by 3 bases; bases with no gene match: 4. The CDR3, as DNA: TGTGCCAGCAGCCAGAGCGGGGGTAGCTCCTACAATGAGCAGTTCTTC. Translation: CASSQSGGSSYNEQFF.

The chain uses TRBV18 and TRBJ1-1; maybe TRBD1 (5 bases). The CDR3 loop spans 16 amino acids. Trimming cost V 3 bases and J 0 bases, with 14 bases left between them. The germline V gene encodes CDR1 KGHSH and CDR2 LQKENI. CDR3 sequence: CASSPRKSDMNTEAFF. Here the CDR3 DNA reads TGTGCCAGCTCACCCCGGAAATCGGACATGAACACTGAAGCTTTCTTT.

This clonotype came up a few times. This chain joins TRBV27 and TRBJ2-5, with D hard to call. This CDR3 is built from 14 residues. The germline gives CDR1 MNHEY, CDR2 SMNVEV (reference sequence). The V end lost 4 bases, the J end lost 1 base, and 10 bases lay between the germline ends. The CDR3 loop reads CASSSVAVQETQYF. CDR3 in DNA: TGTGCCAGCAGTTCCGTCGCGGTCCAAGAGACCCAGTACTTC.

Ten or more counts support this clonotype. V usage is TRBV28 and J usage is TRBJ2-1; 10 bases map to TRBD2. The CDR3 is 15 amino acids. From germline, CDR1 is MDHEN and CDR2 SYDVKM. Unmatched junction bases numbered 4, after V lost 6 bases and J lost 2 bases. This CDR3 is CASRGSGRAYNEQFF. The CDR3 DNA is TGTGCCAGCAGGGGAAGCGGGAGGGCCTACAATGAGCAGTTCTTC. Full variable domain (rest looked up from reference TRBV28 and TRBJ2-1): DVKVTQSSRYLVKRTGEKVFLECVQDMDHENMFWYRQDPGLGLRLIYFSYDVKMKEKGDIPEGYSVSREKKERFSLILESASTNQTSMYLCASRGSGRAYNEQFFGPGTRLTVL.

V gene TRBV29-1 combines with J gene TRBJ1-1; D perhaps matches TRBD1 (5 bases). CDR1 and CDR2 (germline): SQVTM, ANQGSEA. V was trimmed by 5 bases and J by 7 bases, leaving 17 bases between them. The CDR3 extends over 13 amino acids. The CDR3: CSVRGISDLEAFF. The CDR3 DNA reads TGCAGCGTTAGGGGCATTTCGGACCTTGAAGCTTTCTTT. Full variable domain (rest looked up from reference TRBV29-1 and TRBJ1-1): SAVISQKPSRDICQRGTSLTIQCQVDSQVTMMFWYRQQPGQSLTLIATANQGSEATYESGFVIDKFPISRPNLTFSTLTVSNMSPEDSSIYLCSVRGISDLEAFFGQGTRLTVV.